Below, one T cell receptor (beta chain) is given with its context. Trimming removed 0 bases from V and 3 bases from J, with 8 bases in between. Germline CDR1 reads LGHNA; CDR2 reads YNFKEQ. The CDR3 totals 14 residues. This record belongs to a study of shared clonotypes between healthy human individuals. The assay was immunoSEQ multiplex PCR, and TCRdb's table has in-frame clones only and misses some. The table records some 2,400,000 clones, around 95% of them present only once. Sequenced material: naive CD4+ T cells sorted from blood. Subset noted: CD45RA+ positively selected. This sequence originates from a man aged 18 to 30 in good health. The chain links TRBV4-2 to TRBJ2-5, with D uncertain. CDR3 loop: CASSQDLREETQYF. The CDR3 DNA sequence: TGTGCCAGCAGCCAAGATCTTCGGGAAGAGACCCAGTACTTC.